The 13 T cell receptor beta chains in this list originate from one sample, sequenced in a study of CD8 T cells in ankylosing spondylitis. Whole-study findings and limits: Within ankylosing spondylitis blood, a TCR beta motif made up of several highly homologous variants appeared to be characteristic.

No antigen has been assigned to these receptors. One entry per CDR3 protein, called by TCRdb with MiXCR from the 5' RACE reads. The sample lists more than 650,000 distinct CDR3 sequences, 10% to 15% occurring once. Sequencing was performed on blood, either unsorted or a sorted T cell fraction (not recorded which). These receptors were obtained from a male donor with ankylosing spondylitis.

Only a few counts were recorded for this clonotype. CDR3 protein: CSVGADNQPQHF. CDR3 nucleotides: TGCAGCGTTGGGGCAGACAATCAGCCCCAGCATTTT. The V and J genes are TRBV29-1 and TRBJ1-5, with no clear D. The CDR3 has 12 residues. The ends were cut back, 4 bases at V and 3 bases at J, with 7 bases in the middle. Germline values: CDR1 SQVTM, CDR2 ANQGSEA.

The rearrangement links TRBV28 to TRBJ2-7, with D possibly being TRBD2 (5 bases). Germline V gene lookup returns CDR1 MDHEN and CDR2 SYDVKM. This CDR3 has 13 amino acids. Trimming removed 7 bases from V and 4 bases from J, with 14 bases in between. CDR3 nucleotides: TGTGCCAGCATTAGCGATAAGGTGTACGAGCAGTACTTC. Translated: CASISDKVYEQYF. Drawing the rest from reference TRBV28 and TRBJ2-7, the complete variable domain is DVKVTQSSRYLVKRTGEKVFLECVQDMDHENMFWYRQDPGLGLRLIYFSYDVKMKEKGDIPEGYSVSREKKERFSLILESASTNQTSMYLCASISDKVYEQYFGPGTRLTVT.

In this sample, this clonotype turned up a few times. J is TRBJ1-1 and V is TRBV15; the D gene is possibly TRBD1 (5 bases). Germline CDR1 reads LNHNV; CDR2 reads YYDKDF (reference sequence). The CDR3 extends over 13 amino acids. V lost 0 bases, J lost 5 bases, and 7 bases lay in between. The CDR3 coding sequence is TGTGCCACCAGCAGAGACAAGGGGACTGAAGCTTTCTTT. Translated, it gives CATSRDKGTEAFF.

This clonotype was counted ten times or more. The genes are TRBV5-6 and TRBJ1-1; the match to TRBD1 covers 7 bases. Germline CDR1 SGHDT, CDR2 YYEEEE. This CDR3 region has 12 residues. V was clipped by 1 base and J by 6 bases; unmatched bases: 0. CDR3 sequence reads: CASSLQGAEAFF. CDR3 nucleotide sequence: TGTGCCAGCAGCTTGCAGGGGGCTGAAGCTTTCTTT.

This clonotype was recorded many times. The rearrangement joins TRBV29-1 to TRBJ1-1; D uncertain. V lost 5 bases, J lost 4 bases, and 8 bases lay in between. The CDR3 covers 11 residues. Germline V gene sequence: CDR1 SQVTM, CDR2 ANQGSEA. CDR3 sequence (DNA): TGCAGCGTTCGGATGGCCACTGAAGCTTTCTTT. Amino acids: CSVRMATEAFF.

Only a few counts were recorded for this clonotype. This rearrangement joins TRBV6-1 to TRBJ2-3, with 15 nucleotides matching TRBD2. CDR3 length equals 17 residues. After removal of 6 bases from V and 3 bases from J, the junction contained 7 bases not matched to a gene. The germline CDR1 and CDR2 sequences are MNHNS and SASEGT. CDR3 amino acids: CASRSPGLAGGTDTQYF. Here the CDR3 DNA reads TGTGCCAGCAGATCGCCAGGACTAGCGGGGGGGACAGATACGCAGTATTTT.

J is TRBJ2-3 and V is TRBV5-1; D perhaps matches TRBD2 (6 bases). Germline lookup yields CDR1 SGHRS and CDR2 YFSETQ. This CDR3 spans 15 amino acids. Trimming removed 4 bases at V and 2 bases at J, with 14 bases between. The CDR3 spells CASSPGTSFTDTQYF. The CDR3 DNA reads TGCGCCAGCAGCCCCGGGACTTCATTCACAGATACGCAGTATTTT. Drawing the rest from reference TRBV5-1 and TRBJ2-3, the complete variable domain is KAGVTQTPRYLIKTRGQQVTLSCSPISGHRSVSWYQQTPGQGLQFLFEYFSETQRNKGNFPGRFSGRQFSNSRSEMNVSTLELGDSALYLCASSPGTSFTDTQYFGPGTRLTVL.

In this sample, this clonotype turned up many times. The rearrangement joins TRBV4-3 to TRBJ1-2; possibly TRBD1 for D (6 bases). The CDR3 runs 15 residues. Germline V gene data show CDR1 as LGHNA and CDR2 as YSLEER. The ends were cut back, 2 bases at V and 4 bases at J, with 14 bases in the middle. The CDR3 bases are TGCGCCAGCAGCCAAAACGTAGGGGGTTTCTATGGCTACACCTTC. This encodes CASSQNVGGFYGYTF.

This clonotype was counted a few times. The rearrangement links TRBV20-1 to TRBJ2-3; D might be TRBD1 or TRBD2, each matching 6 bases. The germline gives CDR1 DFQATT, CDR2 SNEGSKA (reference sequence). This CDR3 has 13 amino acids. The V gene lost 5 bases and the J gene lost 3 bases, with 12 bases spanning the gap. Here the CDR3 DNA reads TGCAGTGCTGCCTGGGGGGCAACAGATACGCAGTATTTT. Protein: CSAAWGATDTQYF.

In this sample, this clonotype turned up many times. This chain connects TRBV4-3 to TRBJ1-1; the match to TRBD1 covers 8 bases. Unmatched junction bases numbered 9, after V lost 4 bases and J lost 2 bases. The length of the CDR3 is 16 residues. CDR1 is LGHNA and CDR2 is YSLEER in the germline V gene. The CDR3 nucleotides read TGCGCCAGCAGCCTAGGGGGGGACAGGACCAACACTGAAGCTTTCTTT. Protein sequence: CASSLGGDRTNTEAFF.

As for this clonotype: This may be a read error: a much more frequent sequence differs by one nucleotide. This chain joins TRBV12-3 or TRBV12-4 and TRBJ2-1; D is ambiguous. The CDR3 is 11 residues long. The CDR3 is CTSSRVNEQFF. DNA for the CDR3: TGTACCAGCAGTCGGGTGAATGAGCAGTTCTTC.

This clonotype was detected a few times. The V call is TRBV7-2, the J call TRBJ2-3; TRBD2 aligns across 9 bases. Per germline, CDR1 SGHTA and CDR2 FQGNSA. Losses at the gene ends were 3 bases for V and 2 bases for J; bases not matched to a gene: 6. CDR3 length equals 16 residues. CDR3 in amino acids: CASSFYAGGYTDTQYF. The CDR3 nucleotides read TGTGCCAGCAGCTTCTACGCGGGGGGGTACACAGATACGCAGTATTTT.

V gene TRBV7-2 combines with J gene TRBJ2-7, with D unclear. The V gene's germline CDR1 is SGHTA and CDR2 FQGNSA. CDR3 length equals 13 residues. Trimming stripped 3 bases from V and 2 bases from J, with 8 bases between. For the CDR3, the DNA is TGTGCCAGCAGCTTGCATGATACCTACGAGCAGTACTTC. Translation: CASSLHDTYEQYF.